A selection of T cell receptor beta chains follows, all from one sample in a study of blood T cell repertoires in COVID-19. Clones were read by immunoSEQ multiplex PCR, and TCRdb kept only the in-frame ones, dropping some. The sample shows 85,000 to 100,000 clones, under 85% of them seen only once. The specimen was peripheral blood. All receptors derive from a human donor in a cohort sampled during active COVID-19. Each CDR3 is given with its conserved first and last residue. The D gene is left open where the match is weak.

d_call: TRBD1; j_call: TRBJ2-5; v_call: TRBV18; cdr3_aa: CASSPRDRGLEVETQYF; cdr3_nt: TGTGCCAGCTCACCTCGGGACAGGGGGCTGGAAGTAGAGACCCAGTACTTC
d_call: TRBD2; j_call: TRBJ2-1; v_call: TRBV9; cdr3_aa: CASSVREGPDNEQFF; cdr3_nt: TGTGCCAGCAGCGTACGGGAGGGACCGGACAATGAGCAGTTCTTC
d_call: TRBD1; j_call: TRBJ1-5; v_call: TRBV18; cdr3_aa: CASSPVQGNQPQHF; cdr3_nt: TGTGCCAGCTCACCGGTACAGGGGAATCAGCCCCAGCATTTT
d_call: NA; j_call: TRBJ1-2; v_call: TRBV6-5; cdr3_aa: CASSLGSSGNYGYTF; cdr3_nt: TGTGCCAGCAGTTTAGGTAGCTCAGGGAACTATGGCTACACCTTC
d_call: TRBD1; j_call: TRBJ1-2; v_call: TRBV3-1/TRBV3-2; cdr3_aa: CASSGTGLSYGYTF; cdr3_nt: TGTGCCAGCAGTGGGACAGGGCTAAGCTATGGCTACACCTTC
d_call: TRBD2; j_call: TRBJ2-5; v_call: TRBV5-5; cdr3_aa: CASSTRGTSGNQETQYF; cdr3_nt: TGTGCCAGCAGCACAAGGGGGACTAGCGGGAACCAAGAGACCCAGTACTTC
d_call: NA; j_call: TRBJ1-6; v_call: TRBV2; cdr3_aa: CASYPGGVGNSPLHF; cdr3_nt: TGTGCCAGCTATCCAGGAGGGGTAGGGAATTCACCCCTCCACTTT
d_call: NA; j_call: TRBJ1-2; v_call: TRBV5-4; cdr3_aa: CASSAPGSNYGYTF; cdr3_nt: TGTGCCAGCAGCGCACCAGGGTCGAACTATGGCTACACCTTC
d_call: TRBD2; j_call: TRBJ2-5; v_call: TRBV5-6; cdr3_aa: CASSFSGSRETQYF; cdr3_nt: TGTGCCAGCAGCTTTAGCGGGAGTAGAGAGACCCAGTACTTC
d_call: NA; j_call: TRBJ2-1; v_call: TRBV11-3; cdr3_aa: CASSLQAAGNEQFF; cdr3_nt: TGTGCCAGCAGCTTACAAGCAGCAGGAAATGAGCAGTTCTTC